This T cell receptor (beta chain) was found in a study of PD-1 blockade in classical Hodgkin lymphoma. Whole-study context: Patients received nivolumab 3 mg/kg intravenously every 2 weeks.

Per germline, CDR1 MNHNS and CDR2 SASEGT. The CDR3 is made up of 15 amino acids. The time point here: cycle 4 day 1 (C4D1), after more than 5 weeks of nivolumab. No patient escaped relapse after autologous stem cell transplantation, and brentuximab vedotin exposure varied. Repertoires were generated with immunoSEQ multiplex PCR, while TCRdb's copy carries only in-frame clones and drops some. The data hold tens of thousands of clones, with approximately 70% observed a single time. In regard to this clone: Its ends do not fully match the called genes, so a read error is possible.

This receptor was taken from a human donor with classical Hodgkin lymphoma. V is TRBV6-1 and J is TRBJ2-4, with 7 bases that match TRBD1. Specimen: peripheral blood mononuclear cells (PBMCs), collected before the fourth cycle of nivolumab. The CDR3: CASSTSWDSKSIQYF. The CDR3 DNA reads TGTGCCAGCAGTACCAGCTGGGACAGTAAAAGCATTCAGTACTTC.